The clone carrying this T cell receptor (beta chain) was detected once. With V trimmed by 8 bases and J by 4 bases, 8 bases remained unmatched. This CDR3 is built from 14 residues. Germline V gene sequence: CDR1 SGHDN, CDR2 FVKESK. The sample is drawn from a study of shared clonotypes between healthy human individuals. Naive CD8 cells comprised CD45RO-negative, CCR7-positively selected cells, excluding terminally differentiated effector memory CD45RA+ cells. Assay: immunoSEQ multiplex PCR; the TCRdb copy retains only in-frame clones and omits some. This table holds roughly 2.1 million clones, roughly 91% found once.

The chain couples TRBV14 to TRBJ1-5, with 7 bases aligning to TRBD1. The source of this sequence is a man aged 18 to 35 in good health. Some clones in this sample may be carry-over from other donors' samples. The sample was naive CD8+ T cells from PBMCs. The CDR3 protein is CASEGAGGNQPQHF. The DNA of the CDR3 is TGTGCCAGCGAAGGGGCAGGGGGAAATCAGCCCCAGCATTTT.